This entry lists 24 T cell receptor beta chains sequenced from one sample in a study of siplizumab effects on memory and regulatory T cells. Data came from immunoSEQ multiplex PCR; TCRdb stores just in-frame clones and leaves some out. The repertoire holds approximately 50,000 clones, with roughly 92% as singletons. Sequencing input: CD8+ T cells sorted from blood. These receptors all come from a human donor in good health.

The rearrangement joins TRBV15 to TRBJ1-5; a possible D gene is TRBD1 (6 bases). Germline values: CDR1 LNHNV, CDR2 YYDKDF (reference sequence). This CDR3 is built from 14 residues. The germline V and J ends were trimmed by 0 bases and 5 bases, with 8 bases remaining between them. This CDR3 is CATSREQGHQPQHF. CDR3 nucleotides: TGTGCCACCAGCAGAGAACAGGGACATCAGCCCCAGCATTTT.

V usage is TRBV21-1 and J usage is TRBJ1-2. TRBV21-1 is a documented pseudogene. The CDR3 loop spans 11 amino acids. The CDR3 bases are TGTGCCAGCAATCTGGGGGTTGGCTACACCTTC. It translates to CASNLGVGYTF.

The CDR3 region has the DNA TGTGCCAGCAGTTCCCGCGGGCGGCAGTATTTT. Translated: CASSSRGRQYF. The gene calls are TRBV27 and TRBJ2-3; D may be TRBD2 (5 bases). The CDR3 covers 11 residues. Germline V gives CDR1 MNHEY, CDR2 SMNVEV (reference sequence). V lost 4 bases and J 11 bases, leaving 10 bases between the germline ends.

The V and J genes are TRBV15 and TRBJ2-5, with D possibly being TRBD1 (6 bases). V lost 0 bases to trimming and J lost 5 bases, with 10 bases between them. Germline V gene sequence: CDR1 LNHNV, CDR2 YYDKDF (reference sequence). The CDR3 totals 14 residues. The CDR3 region has the DNA TGTGCCACCAGCAGAGATTATCAGGGGGAGACCCAGTACTTC. It specifies CATSRDYQGETQYF. Supplemented by reference TRBV15 and TRBJ2-5, the full variable domain reads DAMVIQNPRYQVTQFGKPVTLSCSQTLNHNVMYWYQQKSSQAPKLLFHYYDKDFNNEADTPDNFQSRRPNTSFCFLDIRSPGLGDTAMYLCATSRDYQGETQYFGPGTRLLVL.

The chain is built from TRBV4-1 and TRBJ2-7, with TRBD2 as a possible D gene (6 bases). CDR1 and CDR2 (germline): MGHRA, YSYEKL. V was pared by 6 bases and J by 2 bases, with 11 bases between. The CDR3 is made up of 13 amino acids. In DNA, the CDR3 is TGCGCCAGCAGTCCTAGCGCCGCCTACGAGCAGTACTTC. Translated: CASSPSAAYEQYF.

The rearrangement joins TRBV4-1 to TRBJ2-7; TRBD2 matches at 8 bases. Germline CDR1 reads MGHRA; CDR2 reads YSYEKL. V lost 3 bases, J lost 7 bases, and 11 bases stayed unmatched. The CDR3 extends over 15 amino acids. The CDR3 here is CASSQNSGNLREQYF. The DNA for the CDR3 is TGCGCCAGCAGCCAGAATAGCGGGAACCTAAGAGAGCAGTACTTC.

A single count supports this clone. J is TRBJ2-7 and V is TRBV28, with TRBD1 matching 10 bases. This CDR3 has 14 residues. The V and J ends lost 6 bases and 2 bases, in that order; junction bases with no gene match: 4. Germline CDR1 and CDR2: MDHEN and SYDVKM. Here the CDR3 reads CASRPGTGAYEQYF. CDR3 sequence (DNA): TGTGCCAGCAGGCCCGGGACAGGGGCCTACGAGCAGTACTTC.

The rearrangement joins TRBV7-2 to TRBJ2-1, with 8 bases fitting TRBD2. J lost 7 bases, V lost 1 base, and 9 bases had no gene match. The length of the CDR3 is 16 residues. Germline-derived CDR1 and CDR2 are SGHTA and FQGNSA. CDR3 amino acids: CASSLGSSGIGNEQFF. The CDR3 coding sequence is TGTGCCAGCAGCTTAGGGAGTAGCGGGATCGGAAATGAGCAGTTCTTC.

The chain joins TRBV5-1 to TRBJ2-7; D remains unclear. Germline CDR1 SGHRS, CDR2 YFSETQ. The CDR3 covers 17 residues. V was cut by 0 bases and J by 1 base, with 17 bases left in between. For the CDR3, the DNA is TGCGCCAGCAGCTTGGCAGTGACCCTAGGAGCGTCCTACGAGCAGTACTTC. This encodes CASSLAVTLGASYEQYF.

The CDR3 here is CASSFRDICSYNEQFF. DNA of the CDR3: TGTGCCAGCAGCTTCCGGGACATCTGCTCCTACAATGAGCAGTTCTTC. The chain joins TRBV5-5 to TRBJ2-1, with D tentatively TRBD1 (6 bases). The CDR3 length is 16 residues. From germline, CDR1 is SGHKS and CDR2 YYEKEE (reference sequence). The V end lost 2 bases, the J end lost 0 bases, and 12 bases lay between the germline ends.

J is TRBJ1-2 and V is TRBV19; 9 positions match TRBD1. Germline CDR1 reads LNHDA; CDR2 reads SQIVND (reference sequence). J was trimmed by 6 bases and V by 7 bases; bases with no gene match: 9. This CDR3 region has 14 residues. The CDR3 nucleotides read TGTGCCAGTATTGATTCCGGGACAGGGCATGGCTACACCTTC. The encoded protein is CASIDSGTGHGYTF.

This chain links TRBV4-2 with TRBJ1-2; D unresolved. Between the trimmed V and J ends, which lost 5 bases and 0 bases, there was a span of 7 bases. This CDR3 spans 13 amino acids. In germline, CDR1 is LGHNA, CDR2 YNFKEQ. DNA for the CDR3: TGTGCCAGCAGCGCAAAACCTAACTATGGCTACACCTTC. As protein: CASSAKPNYGYTF.

The gene calls are TRBV4-1 and TRBJ2-7, with 7 positions matching TRBD2. CDR3 length: 16 residues. The V and J ends lost 4 bases and 6 bases, in that order; junction bases with no gene match: 15. Germline lookup yields CDR1 MGHRA and CDR2 YSYEKL. CDR3 coding DNA: TGCGCCAGCAGCCTCGGACACCCCGTGGGGGGGAGCGAGCAGTACTTC. Amino acid sequence: CASSLGHPVGGSEQYF.

Notes on this clone: The germline gene is not matched at one end of the junction; a read error may be the cause. This chain uses TRBV6-1 with TRBJ2-7; 7 bases are shared with TRBD1. This CDR3 spans 11 amino acids. In germline, CDR1 is MNHNS, CDR2 SASEGT. The CDR3 DNA sequence: TGTGCCAGCAGTGAACCCGGACAGGATCACTTC. Translated, it gives CASSEPGQDHF.

Worth noting for this clone: The germline gene is not matched at one end of the junction; a read error may be the cause. The rearrangement uses TRBV7-8 and TRBJ1-5, with 11 bases fitting TRBD1. The CDR3 covers 15 residues. Germline CDR1 and CDR2: SGHVS and FQNEAQ. The CDR3 sequence is CASRLGQGANQPQHF. In DNA form, the CDR3 reads TGTGCCAGCAGGTTAGGACAGGGGGCAAATCAGCCCCAGCATTTT.

This chain joins TRBV28 and TRBJ2-6, with D unclear. Germline lookup yields CDR1 MDHEN and CDR2 SYDVKM. Between the trimmed V and J ends, which lost 4 bases and 0 bases, there was a span of 10 bases. The CDR3 extends over 16 amino acids. CDR3 nucleotides: TGTGCCAGCAGTTCTGTGTCCGTCTCTGGGGCCAACGTCCTGACTTTC. Protein sequence: CASSSVSVSGANVLTF.

The rearrangement joins TRBV11-2 to TRBJ2-1; no reliable D call. The CDR3 sequence is 15 residues long. The V and J ends lost 3 bases and 0 bases respectively, with 9 bases between them. Germline CDR1 and CDR2: SGHAT and FQNNGV. CDR3 nucleotide sequence: TGTGCCAGCAGCTTTGGGGTGAGCTCCTACAATGAGCAGTTCTTC. It is translated as CASSFGVSSYNEQFF. Variable domain in full (rest from reference TRBV11-2 and TRBJ2-1): EAGVAQSPRYKIIEKRQSVAFWCNPISGHATLYWYQQILGQGPKLLIQFQNNGVVDDSQLPKDRFSAERLKGVDSTLKIQPAKLEDSAVYLCASSFGVSSYNEQFFGPGTRLTVL.

The rearrangement joins TRBV30 to TRBJ1-2, with D possibly being TRBD1 (6 bases). Trimming left V 2 bases short and J 7 bases short, with 14 bases between. The CDR3 contains 13 residues. The germline CDR1 and CDR2 sequences are GTSNPN and SVGIG (reference sequence). Here the CDR3 DNA reads TGTGCCTGGAGTCTACAGGGTTCAAGTGGCTACACCTTC. Its translation is CAWSLQGSSGYTF.

This chain uses TRBV11-2 with TRBJ2-7, with 9 positions matching TRBD1. Germline V CDR1 and CDR2: SGHAT, FQNNGV. This CDR3 comprises 15 residues. The V and J ends lost 5 bases and 4 bases, in that order; junction bases with no gene match: 9. CDR3 nucleotide sequence: TGTGCCAGCAGCGGCCGGGACAGGGTGTTTTACGAGCAGTACTTC. Translated, it gives CASSGRDRVFYEQYF.

The rearrangement uses TRBV4-1 and TRBJ2-3, with D unresolved. CDR3 length: 16 residues. Germline V lookup: CDR1 MGHRA, CDR2 YSYEKL. The ends were cut back, 0 bases at V and 2 bases at J, with 12 bases in the middle. CDR3 nucleotide sequence: TGCGCCAGCAGCCAAGAGGGGAAGGGTTACACAGATACGCAGTATTTT. This codes for CASSQEGKGYTDTQYF.

This clone was found once. The chain joins TRBV7-9 to TRBJ1-5, with TRBD1 identical over 12 bases. Germline CDR1 and CDR2: SEHNR and FQNEAQ (reference sequence). The CDR3 runs 16 residues. J gave up 5 bases and V 4 bases, and 6 bases lay outside the gene matches. The CDR3: CASSSLGTGGHQPQHF. DNA of the CDR3: TGTGCCAGCAGCTCCCTAGGGACAGGGGGCCATCAGCCCCAGCATTTT.

This sequence joins TRBV5-5 and TRBJ2-1; D remains unclear. Trimming pared 4 bases from V and 10 bases from J, leaving 15 bases between. CDR3 length equals 13 residues. The V gene's germline CDR1 is SGHKS and CDR2 YYEKEE (reference sequence). CDR3 loop: CASSPFLPPEQFF. The CDR3 region has the DNA TGTGCCAGCAGCCCCTTTTTACCGCCGGAGCAGTTCTTC.

The J gene is TRBJ2-7, the V gene TRBV29-1; TRBD1 aligns across 9 bases. The CDR3 is made up of 14 amino acids. Germline CDR1 and CDR2: SQVTM and ANQGSEA. The V segment lost 0 bases and the J segment 4 bases; nucleotides outside the gene matches: 4. The CDR3: CSVEDRTGEYEQYF. CDR3 DNA: TGCAGCGTTGAAGATCGGACAGGGGAATACGAGCAGTACTTC.

In its sample, this clone was seen once. The chain uses TRBV27 and TRBJ2-7; TRBD2 matches at 10 bases. CDR3 length: 15 amino acids. Germline assignment: CDR1 MNHEY and CDR2 SMNVEV (reference sequence). J lost 3 bases, V lost 1 base, and 3 bases had no gene match. The CDR3 nucleotides read TGTGCCAGCAGTTTATGGGGGACTAGCGACTACGAGCAGTACTTC. It is translated as CASSLWGTSDYEQYF.